This TCR beta chain was profiled in a study of control samples from healthy donors and cancer patients. Here immunoSEQ multiplex PCR was the method, and the copy in TCRdb shows in-frame clones only, minus some. The table lists approximately 210,000 clones, over 80% of them singletons. Germline V CDR1 and CDR2: SQVTM, ANQGSEA. The CDR3 runs 14 residues. With V trimmed by 3 bases and J by 8 bases, 7 bases remained unmatched. This receptor was obtained from a man younger than 45 in good health. The sequenced sample was blood. The V and J genes are TRBV29-1 and TRBJ1-2, with 12 bases fitting TRBD1. In DNA, the CDR3 is TGCAGCGTTGAGACCCGGGACAGGGGGCACGGCTACACCTTC. Translation: CSVETRDRGHGYTF. Full variable domain (missing parts from reference TRBV29-1 and TRBJ1-2): SAVISQKPSRDICQRGTSLTIQCQVDSQVTMMFWYRQQPGQSLTLIATANQGSEATYESGFVIDKFPISRPNLTFSTLTVSNMSPEDSSIYLCSVETRDRGHGYTFGSGTRLTVV.